The present T cell receptor beta chain was sequenced within a study of shared T cell receptors in the human thymus. Clones were sequenced by immunoSEQ multiplex PCR, and TCRdb holds only the in-frame ones, with some missing. The sample holds under 850,000 clones, 88% seen once. This sample also belongs to another study, concerning human thymus T cells. Turning to that study: Thymic tissue was derived from resections collected during corrective heart surgery. The related literature has documented a marked overlap of thymic repertoires among unrelated individuals.

The sequencing sample was made of thymocytes. The sequence came from a boy younger than two with a congenital heart defect.

In DNA form, the CDR3 reads TGTGCCATCAGTGACGGACAGTTATACGAGCAGTACTTC. Protein: CAISDGQLYEQYF. The chain is built from TRBV10-3 and TRBJ2-7; tentative D call: TRBD1 (6 bases). Trimming pared 3 bases from V and 4 bases from J, leaving 10 bases between. The CDR3 runs 13 residues. Germline CDR1 ENHRY, CDR2 SYGVKD.